These T cell receptor beta chains were read from a single sample in a study of OX40 agonist ivuxolimab in advanced cancers. The data were produced by immunoSEQ multiplex PCR, yet TCRdb's version contains in-frame clones alone and is incomplete. The table has some 74,000 clones, about 90% seen once. The specimen comprised CD4+ or CD8+ T cells sorted from blood, sampled in a trial of the OX40 agonist ivuxolimab. The source of these receptors is an adult with an advanced solid tumor such as melanoma, head and neck, liver or kidney cancer. Both conserved end residues are trimmed from each CDR3. Each record gives: V gene, clone size, J gene, CDR3 protein. Clone size, where shown, is once, few, many, or a class for clones that have expanded.

TRBV5-1	.	TRBJ1-5	ASSLGGKQPQH
TRBV6-1	.	TRBJ1-3	ASSADKNGNTIY
TRBV15	.	TRBJ2-1	ATSRGLAGELSYNEQF
TRBV27	.	TRBJ2-5	ASSLIGLGETQY
TRBV7-9	.	TRBJ2-4	AALGGGNIQY
TRBV7-3	.	TRBJ1-1	ACRPSGVNTEAF
TRBV30	.	TRBJ2-2	AWSGYLDLAGGPSTGELF
TRBV5-8	.	TRBJ1-2	ATLWIGVIDGYT
TRBV18	once	TRBJ2-5	ASSPSAFIETQY
TRBV6-1	.	TRBJ2-7	ASKSGVYEQY
TRBV5-1	.	TRBJ1-2	ASSSPLGQGPGYGYT
TRBV10-2	.	TRBJ2-7	ASSGYEQY
TRBV28	.	TRBJ1-2	ASSLLGDRYT
TRBV2	.	TRBJ1-2	ASSRFEGYT
TRBV28	.	.	ASIINRVSYEQY
TRBV7-2	.	TRBJ2-5	ASSPSGSRGGETQY
TRBV10-3	.	TRBJ2-2	AISGLAGTGELF
TRBV28	.	TRBJ2-7	AAGESYEQY
TRBV6-6	.	TRBJ2-1	ASSSWTGVDEQF
TRBV5-1	.	TRBJ1-1	ASSSKGEGTEAF
TRBV27	.	TRBJ2-1	ASSLGRTSGTSIYEQF
TRBV28	.	TRBJ2-7	ASSSPGTGWREVSYEQY
TRBV6-6	.	TRBJ2-1	ASSYSQRGNNEQF
TRBV27	.	TRBJ2-3	ASSLMASATQY
TRBV7-2	.	TRBJ2-1	ASSLSSSGMYNEQF
TRBV27	.	TRBJ2-7	ASRLRTRTGEQY
TRBV28	.	TRBJ1-5	ASSFSDRRNQPQH
TRBV7-9	.	TRBJ1-5	ASSPQGDQPQH
TRBV5-1	.	TRBJ1-2	ASSLAAGGEIYGYT
TRBV25-1	.	TRBJ2-2	ASSGLGFGSTGELF
TRBV28	.	TRBJ1-4	ASSSWGSNEKLF
TRBV19	.	TRBJ2-2	ATRETVITTGELF
TRBV25-1	.	TRBJ2-5	ASSEQGLQGRETQY
TRBV6-1	.	TRBJ2-1	AGGRGLDEQF
TRBV11-2	once	TRBJ2-7	ASSLGLGWGLAGPEQY
TRBV5-4	.	TRBJ2-5	ASGPAGERETQY
TRBV18	.	TRBJ1-1	ASSLDLMNTEAF
TRBV19	.	TRBJ2-7	ASKLGPSSYEQY
TRBV27	.	TRBJ1-2	ASSLKQGLGYT
TRBV10-3	.	TRBJ2-3	ATSTSGMGDTQY
TRBV27	.	TRBJ2-2	ASSSRLAEGYTGELF
TRBV6-1	.	TRBJ2-7	ASSDRGRLTTYEQY
TRBV19	.	TRBJ1-2	ASSSLGGSNYGYT
TRBV2	.	TRBJ2-3	ASRPTSGRPPGTQY
TRBV5-1	.	TRBJ1-2	ASAPGGAPGRSYGYT
TRBV28	.	TRBJ1-2	ASSSGTGNIYGYT
TRBV2	.	TRBJ2-5	ASRTEGTQY
TRBV2	.	TRBJ2-5	ASSGARGYQETQY
TRBV7-9	few	TRBJ2-2	ASNGKNTGELF
TRBV7-9	.	TRBJ2-5	ASSLPTIGGRGYQETQY
TRBV28	.	TRBJ2-1	ASSWTAPSIGNEQF
TRBV6-4	.	TRBJ2-7	ASSTDRGYEQY
TRBV19	.	TRBJ2-6	ASRPPTGSSGANVLT
TRBV5-6	.	TRBJ2-7	ASSLGQGFEQY
TRBV7-9	once	TRBJ2-5	ASSLEPRETQY
TRBV7-3	few	TRBJ2-1	ASSPGRLAGHNEQF